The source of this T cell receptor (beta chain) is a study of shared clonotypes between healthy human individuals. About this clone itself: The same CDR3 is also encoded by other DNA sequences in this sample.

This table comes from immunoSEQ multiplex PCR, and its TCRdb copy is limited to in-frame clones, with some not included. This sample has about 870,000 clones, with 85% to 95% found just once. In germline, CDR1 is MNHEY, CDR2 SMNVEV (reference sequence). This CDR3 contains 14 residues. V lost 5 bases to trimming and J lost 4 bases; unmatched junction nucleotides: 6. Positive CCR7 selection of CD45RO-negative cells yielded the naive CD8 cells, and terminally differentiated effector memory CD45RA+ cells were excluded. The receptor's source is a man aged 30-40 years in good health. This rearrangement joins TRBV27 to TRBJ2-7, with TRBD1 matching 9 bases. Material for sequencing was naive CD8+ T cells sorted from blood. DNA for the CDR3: TGTGCCAGCAGTCCCGGGACAGGGTTATACGAGCAGTACTTC. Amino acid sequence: CASSPGTGLYEQYF.